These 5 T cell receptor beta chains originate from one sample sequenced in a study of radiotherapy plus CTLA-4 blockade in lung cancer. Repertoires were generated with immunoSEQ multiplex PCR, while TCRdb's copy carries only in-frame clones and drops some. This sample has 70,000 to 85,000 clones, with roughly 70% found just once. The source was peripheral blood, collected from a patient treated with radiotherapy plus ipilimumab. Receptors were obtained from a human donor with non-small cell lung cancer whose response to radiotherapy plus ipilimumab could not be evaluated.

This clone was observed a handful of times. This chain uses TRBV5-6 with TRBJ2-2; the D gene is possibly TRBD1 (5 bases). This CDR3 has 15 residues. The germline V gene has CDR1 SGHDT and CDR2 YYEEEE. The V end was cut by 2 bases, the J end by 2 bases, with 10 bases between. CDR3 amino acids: CASSFSQGNTGELFF. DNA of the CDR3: TGTGCCAGCAGCTTCTCCCAGGGAAACACCGGGGAGCTGTTTTTT.

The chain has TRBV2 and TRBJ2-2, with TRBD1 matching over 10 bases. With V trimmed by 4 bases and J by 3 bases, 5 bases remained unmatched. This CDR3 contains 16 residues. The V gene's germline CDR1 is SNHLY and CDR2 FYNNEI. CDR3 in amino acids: CASSGSGTGDTGELFF. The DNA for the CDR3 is TGTGCCAGCAGTGGCTCCGGGACAGGGGACACCGGGGAGCTGTTTTTT.

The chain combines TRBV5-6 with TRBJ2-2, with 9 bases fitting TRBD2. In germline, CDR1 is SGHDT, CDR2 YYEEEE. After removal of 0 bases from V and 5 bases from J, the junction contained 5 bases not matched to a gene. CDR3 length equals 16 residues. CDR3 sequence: CASSLGLAVMTGELFF. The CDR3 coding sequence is TGTGCCAGCAGCTTGGGACTAGCGGTCATGACCGGGGAGCTGTTTTTT.

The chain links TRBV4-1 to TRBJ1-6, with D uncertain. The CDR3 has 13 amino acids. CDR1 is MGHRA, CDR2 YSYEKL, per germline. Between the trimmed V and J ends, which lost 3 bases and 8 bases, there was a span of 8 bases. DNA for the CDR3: TGCGCCAGCAGCCAGAGAGAAGATTCACCCCTCCACTTT. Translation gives CASSQREDSPLHF.

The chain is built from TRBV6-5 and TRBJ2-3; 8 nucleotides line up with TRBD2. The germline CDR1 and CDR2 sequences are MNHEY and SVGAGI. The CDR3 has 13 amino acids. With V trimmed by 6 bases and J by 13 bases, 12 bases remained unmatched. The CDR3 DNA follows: TGTGCCAGCAGCCCTGGACTAGCTGGTGGCAAGTATTTT. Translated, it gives CASSPGLAGGKYF.